This T cell receptor (beta chain) was captured in a study of siplizumab effects on memory and regulatory T cells. Study-wide findings and caveats: In roughly 75-97% of proliferating CD4+ or CD8+ clones, a naive or memory phenotype could not be assigned. Siplizumab produced a significant reduction in alloreactive sequences that were traceable to unstimulated CD4+ memory cells. Unstimulated naive T cells seemed to show more diversity than memory cells did, and they also seemed to be among the major contributors to the alloresponse.

V lost 3 bases and J lost 5, with 16 bases in between. The CDR3 length is 15 residues. Germline V gene lookup returns CDR1 SEHNR and CDR2 FQNEAQ (reference sequence). Comment on this clone: What it recognizes is unknown.

Method: immunoSEQ multiplex PCR; TCRdb's copy keeps in-frame clones and lacks some. The table shows some 97,000 clones, with 80% to 95% occurring only once. This clonotype originated in a human donor in good health. Some clones in this sample may be carry-over from other donors' samples. The sequenced sample consisted of CD4+ T cells sorted from blood. This sequence joins TRBV7-9 and TRBJ1-1; maybe TRBD1 (6 bases). The CDR3 loop reads CASSFSGAVWTEAFF. Here the CDR3 DNA reads TGTGCCAGCAGCTTTTCAGGGGCAGTATGGACTGAAGCTTTCTTT.